This T cell receptor beta chain originates from a study of T cell repertoires in cytomegalovirus infection. For the study at large: The authors used CMV epitopes that were HLA-C-restricted (recently identified) and HLA-B-restricted (well studied).

TCRdb ran MiXCR on the reads and lists one entry per CDR3 protein. Here the sample spans about 85,000 distinct CDR3 sequences, about half being singletons. Of note for this clonotype: Its antigen is not known.

The germline CDR1 and CDR2 sequences are SEHNR and FQNEAQ (reference sequence). V was shortened by 5 bases and J by 5 bases, with 21 bases between the two germline ends. There are 16 residues in the CDR3. The receptor was isolated from a human donor in good health (CMV status not recorded). Some clones in this sample may be carry-over from other donors' samples. The chain couples TRBV7-9 to TRBJ1-2; the D gene is possibly TRBD1 (5 bases). Sequencing was performed on CD8+ T cells from cultured PBMCs, taken from culture after CMV antigen stimulation. The CDR3 is CASSSSEGRRWYGYTF. CDR3 in DNA: TGTGCCAGCAGCAGCAGCGAGGGGCGCCGTTGGTATGGCTACACCTTC.